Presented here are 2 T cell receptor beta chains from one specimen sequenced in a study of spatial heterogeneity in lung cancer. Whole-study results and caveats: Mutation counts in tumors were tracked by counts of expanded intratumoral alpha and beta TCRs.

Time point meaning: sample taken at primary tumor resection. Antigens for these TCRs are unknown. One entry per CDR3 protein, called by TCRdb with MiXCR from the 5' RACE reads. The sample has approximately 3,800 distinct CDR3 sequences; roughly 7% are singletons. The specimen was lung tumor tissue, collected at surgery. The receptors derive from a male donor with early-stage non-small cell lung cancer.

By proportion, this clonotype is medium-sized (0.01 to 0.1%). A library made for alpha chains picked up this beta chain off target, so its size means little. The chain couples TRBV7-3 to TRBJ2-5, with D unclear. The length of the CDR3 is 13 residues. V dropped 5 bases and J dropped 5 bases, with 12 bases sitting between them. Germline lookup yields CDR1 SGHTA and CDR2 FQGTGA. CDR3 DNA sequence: TGTGCCAGCAGCCCTGCGAGGAGTGAGACCCAGTACTTC. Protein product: CASSPARSETQYF.

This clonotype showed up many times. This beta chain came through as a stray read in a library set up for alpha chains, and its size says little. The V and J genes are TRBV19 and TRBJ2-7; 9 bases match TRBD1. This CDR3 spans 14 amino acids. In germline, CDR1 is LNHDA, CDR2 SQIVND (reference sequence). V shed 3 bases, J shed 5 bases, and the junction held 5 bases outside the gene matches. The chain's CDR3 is CASSIRTGDHEQYF. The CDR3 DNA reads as TGTGCCAGTAGTATCAGGACAGGGGACCACGAGCAGTACTTC.